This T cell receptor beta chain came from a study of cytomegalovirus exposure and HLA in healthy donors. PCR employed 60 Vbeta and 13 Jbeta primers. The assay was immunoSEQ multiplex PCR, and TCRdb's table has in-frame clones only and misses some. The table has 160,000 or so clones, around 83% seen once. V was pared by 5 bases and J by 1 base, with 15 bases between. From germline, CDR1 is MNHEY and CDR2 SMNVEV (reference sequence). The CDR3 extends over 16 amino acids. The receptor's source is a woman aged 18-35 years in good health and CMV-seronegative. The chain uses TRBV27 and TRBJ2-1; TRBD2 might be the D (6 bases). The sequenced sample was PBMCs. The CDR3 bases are TGTGCCAGCAGTCCCCCCCAGCGGGCGTCCTACAATGAGCAGTTCTTC. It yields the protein CASSPPQRASYNEQFF.